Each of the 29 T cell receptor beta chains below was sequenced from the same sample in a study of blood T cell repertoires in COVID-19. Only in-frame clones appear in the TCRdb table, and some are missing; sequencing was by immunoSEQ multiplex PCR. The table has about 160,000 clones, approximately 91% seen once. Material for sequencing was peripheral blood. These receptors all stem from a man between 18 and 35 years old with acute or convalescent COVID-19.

This CDR3 reads CASSIGVHQPQHF. The DNA for the CDR3 is TGTGCCAGTAGTATAGGAGTCCATCAGCCCCAGCATTTT. This chain connects TRBV19 to TRBJ1-5; D is unclear. The CDR3 covers 13 residues. Germline lookup yields CDR1 LNHDA and CDR2 SQIVND (reference sequence). Trimming took off 1 base at V and 5 bases at J, with 6 bases between the two ends. Based on the CDR3 plus reference TRBV19 and TRBJ1-5, the full variable domain is DGGITQSPKYLFRKEGQNVTLSCEQNLNHDAMYWYRQDPGQGLRLIYYSQIVNDFQKGDIAEGYSVSREKKESFPLTVTSAQKNPTAFYLCASSIGVHQPQHFGDGTRLSIL.

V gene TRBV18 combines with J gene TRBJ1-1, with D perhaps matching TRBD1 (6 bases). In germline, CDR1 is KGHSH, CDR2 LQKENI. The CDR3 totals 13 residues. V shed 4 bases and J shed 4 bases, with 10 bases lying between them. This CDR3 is CASSLRGGTEAFF. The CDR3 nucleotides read TGTGCCAGCTCACTTAGAGGGGGCACTGAAGCTTTCTTT.

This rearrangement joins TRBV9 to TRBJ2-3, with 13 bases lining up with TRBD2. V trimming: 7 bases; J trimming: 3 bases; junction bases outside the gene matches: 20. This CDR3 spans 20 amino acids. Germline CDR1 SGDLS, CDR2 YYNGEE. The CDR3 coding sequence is TGTGCCAGCCCCGCAGTCGGGACTAGCGGGAACCCCGGTTCAACAGATACGCAGTATTTT. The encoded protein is CASPAVGTSGNPGSTDTQYF.

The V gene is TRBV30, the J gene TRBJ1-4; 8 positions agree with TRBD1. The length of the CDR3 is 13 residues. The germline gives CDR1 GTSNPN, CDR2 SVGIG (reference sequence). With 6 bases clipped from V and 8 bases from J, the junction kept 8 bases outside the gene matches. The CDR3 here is CACGQGAGEKLFF. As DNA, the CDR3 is TGTGCCTGCGGTCAGGGGGCCGGAGAAAAACTGTTTTTT.

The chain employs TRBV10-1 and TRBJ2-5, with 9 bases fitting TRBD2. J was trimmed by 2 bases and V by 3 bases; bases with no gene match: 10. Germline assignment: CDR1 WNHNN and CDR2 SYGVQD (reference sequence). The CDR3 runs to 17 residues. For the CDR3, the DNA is TGCGCCAGCAGTGAAGGTTTTGGCGGGAGGGGACAAGAGACCCAGTACTTC. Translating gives CASSEGFGGRGQETQYF.

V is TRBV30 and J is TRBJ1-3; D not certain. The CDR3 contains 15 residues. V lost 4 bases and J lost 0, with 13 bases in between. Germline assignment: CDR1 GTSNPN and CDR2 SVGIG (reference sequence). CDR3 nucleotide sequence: TGTGCCTGGACAAGAATTCGGAGCTCTGGAAACACCATATATTTT. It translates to CAWTRIRSSGNTIYF.

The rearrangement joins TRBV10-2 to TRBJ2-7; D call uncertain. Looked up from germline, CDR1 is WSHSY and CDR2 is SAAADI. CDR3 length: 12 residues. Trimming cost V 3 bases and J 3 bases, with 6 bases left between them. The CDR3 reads CASSDPSYEQYF. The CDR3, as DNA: TGCGCCAGCAGTGATCCCAGCTACGAGCAGTACTTC.

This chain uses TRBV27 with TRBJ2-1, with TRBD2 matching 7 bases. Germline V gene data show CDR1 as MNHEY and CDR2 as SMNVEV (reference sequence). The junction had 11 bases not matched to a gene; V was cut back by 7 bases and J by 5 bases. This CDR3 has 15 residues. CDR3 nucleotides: TGTGCCAGCACCCCAGGCGGGAGAGGGAACAATGAGCAGTTCTTC. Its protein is CASTPGGRGNNEQFF.

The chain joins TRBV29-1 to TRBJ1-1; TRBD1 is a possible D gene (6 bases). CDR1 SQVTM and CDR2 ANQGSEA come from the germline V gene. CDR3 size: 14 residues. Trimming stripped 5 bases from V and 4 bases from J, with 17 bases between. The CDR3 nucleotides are TGCAGCGTTAAGTCAATGGGGGGGGCCACTGAAGCTTTCTTT. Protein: CSVKSMGGATEAFF.

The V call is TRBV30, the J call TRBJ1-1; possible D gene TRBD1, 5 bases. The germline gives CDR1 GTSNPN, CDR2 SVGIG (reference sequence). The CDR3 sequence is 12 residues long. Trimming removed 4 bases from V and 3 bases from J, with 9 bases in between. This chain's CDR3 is CAWTRGDTEAFF. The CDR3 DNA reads TGTGCCTGGACTAGGGGCGACACTGAAGCTTTCTTT. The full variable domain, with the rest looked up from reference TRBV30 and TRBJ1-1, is SQTIHQWPATLVQPVGSPLSLECTVEGTSNPNLYWYRQAAGRGLQLLFYSVGIGQISSEVPQNLSASRPQDRQFILSSKKLLLSDSGFYLCAWTRGDTEAFFGQGTRLTVV.

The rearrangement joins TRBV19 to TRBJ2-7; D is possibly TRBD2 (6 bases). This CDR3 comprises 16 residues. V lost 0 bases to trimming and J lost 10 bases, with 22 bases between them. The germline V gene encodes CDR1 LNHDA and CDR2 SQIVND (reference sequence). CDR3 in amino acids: CASSIELRLGAYGQYF. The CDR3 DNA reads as TGTGCCAGTAGTATAGAGCTTAGACTAGGTGCCTACGGACAGTACTTC.

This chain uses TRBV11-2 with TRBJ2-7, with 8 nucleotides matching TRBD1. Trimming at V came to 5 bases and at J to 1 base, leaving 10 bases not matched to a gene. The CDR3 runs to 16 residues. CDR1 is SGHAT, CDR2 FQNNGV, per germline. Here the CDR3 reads CASSALTGVGSYEQYF. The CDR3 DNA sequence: TGTGCCAGCAGCGCCTTGACAGGGGTGGGTTCCTACGAGCAGTACTTC. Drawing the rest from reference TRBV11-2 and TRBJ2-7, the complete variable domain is EAGVAQSPRYKIIEKRQSVAFWCNPISGHATLYWYQQILGQGPKLLIQFQNNGVVDDSQLPKDRFSAERLKGVDSTLKIQPAKLEDSAVYLCASSALTGVGSYEQYFGPGTRLTVT.

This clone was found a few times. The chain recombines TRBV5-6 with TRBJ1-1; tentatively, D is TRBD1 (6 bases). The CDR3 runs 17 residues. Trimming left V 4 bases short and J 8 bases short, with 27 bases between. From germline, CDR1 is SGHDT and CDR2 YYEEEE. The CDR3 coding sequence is TGTGCCAGCAGCGCCGAGTTCGATCCCTCCAGGGGAGAAGAAGCTTTCTTT. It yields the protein CASSAEFDPSRGEEAFF.

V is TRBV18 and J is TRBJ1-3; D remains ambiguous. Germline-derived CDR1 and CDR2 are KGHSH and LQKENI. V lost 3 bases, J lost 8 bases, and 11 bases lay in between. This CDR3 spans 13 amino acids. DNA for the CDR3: TGTGCCAGCTCACCGCGCCGGGAGGACACCATATATTTT. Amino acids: CASSPRREDTIYF.

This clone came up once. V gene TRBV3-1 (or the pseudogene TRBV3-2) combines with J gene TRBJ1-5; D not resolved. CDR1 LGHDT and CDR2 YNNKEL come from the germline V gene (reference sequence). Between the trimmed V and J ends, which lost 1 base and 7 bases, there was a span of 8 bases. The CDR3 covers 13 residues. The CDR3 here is CASSQVAGQPQHF. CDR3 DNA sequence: TGTGCCAGCAGCCAAGTGGCAGGACAGCCCCAGCATTTT.

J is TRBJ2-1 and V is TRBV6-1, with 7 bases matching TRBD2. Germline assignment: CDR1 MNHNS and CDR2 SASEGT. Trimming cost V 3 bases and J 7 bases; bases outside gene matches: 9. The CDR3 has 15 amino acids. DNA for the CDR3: TGTGCCAGCAGTGACCCCAGCGGGGTGGGTAATGAGCAGTTCTTC. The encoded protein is CASSDPSGVGNEQFF.

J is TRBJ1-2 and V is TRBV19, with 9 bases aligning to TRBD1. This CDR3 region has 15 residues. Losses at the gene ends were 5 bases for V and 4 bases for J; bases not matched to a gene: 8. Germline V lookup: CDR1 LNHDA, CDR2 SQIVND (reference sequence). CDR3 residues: CASSPRDRVGYGYTF. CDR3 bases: TGTGCCAGTAGTCCCAGGGACAGGGTCGGCTATGGCTACACCTTC.

In DNA form, the CDR3 reads TGTGCCAGTAGTCCCCAGGGGGGTCTCGAGCAGTACTTC. Protein: CASSPQGGLEQYF. The chain joins TRBV19 to TRBJ2-7, with D maybe TRBD1 (7 bases). From germline, CDR1 is LNHDA and CDR2 SQIVND (reference sequence). CDR3 length: 13 residues. Trimming pared 5 bases from V and 6 bases from J, leaving 14 bases between. Together with reference TRBV19 and TRBJ2-7, the CDR3 gives the full variable domain: DGGITQSPKYLFRKEGQNVTLSCEQNLNHDAMYWYRQDPGQGLRLIYYSQIVNDFQKGDIAEGYSVSREKKESFPLTVTSAQKNPTAFYLCASSPQGGLEQYFGPGTRLTVT.

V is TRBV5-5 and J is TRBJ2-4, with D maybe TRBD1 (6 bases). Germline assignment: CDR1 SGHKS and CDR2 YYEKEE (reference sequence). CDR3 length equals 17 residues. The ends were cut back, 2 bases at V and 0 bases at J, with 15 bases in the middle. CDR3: CASSFRDTLIAKNIQYF. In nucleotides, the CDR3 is TGTGCCAGCAGCTTCCGGGACACACTAATAGCCAAAAACATTCAGTACTTC.

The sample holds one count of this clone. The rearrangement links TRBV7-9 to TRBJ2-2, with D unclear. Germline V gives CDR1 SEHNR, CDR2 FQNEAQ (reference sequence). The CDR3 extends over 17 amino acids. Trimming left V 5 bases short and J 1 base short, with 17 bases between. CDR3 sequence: CASSPLSRGWNTGELFF. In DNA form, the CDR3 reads TGTGCCAGCAGCCCACTATCGCGTGGTTGGAACACCGGGGAGCTGTTTTTT. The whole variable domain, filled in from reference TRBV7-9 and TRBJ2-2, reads DTGVSQNPRHKITKRGQNVTFRCDPISEHNRLYWYRQTLGQGPEFLTYFQNEAQLEKSRLLSDRFSAERPKGSFSTLEIQRTEQGDSAMYLCASSPLSRGWNTGELFFGEGSRLTVL.

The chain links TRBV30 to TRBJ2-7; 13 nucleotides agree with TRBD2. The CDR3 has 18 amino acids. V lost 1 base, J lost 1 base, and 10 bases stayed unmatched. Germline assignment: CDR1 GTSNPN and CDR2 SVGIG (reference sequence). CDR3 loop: CAWSGDRWTSGSSYEQYF. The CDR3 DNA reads TGTGCCTGGAGTGGGGACAGGTGGACTAGCGGGAGTTCCTACGAGCAGTACTTC.

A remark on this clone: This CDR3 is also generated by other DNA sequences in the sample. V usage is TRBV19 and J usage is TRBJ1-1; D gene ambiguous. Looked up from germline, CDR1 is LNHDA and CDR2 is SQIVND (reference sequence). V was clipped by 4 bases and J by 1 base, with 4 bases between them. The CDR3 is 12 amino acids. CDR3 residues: CASSTGNTEAFF. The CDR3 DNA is TGTGCCAGTAGTACCGGGAACACTGAAGCTTTCTTT.

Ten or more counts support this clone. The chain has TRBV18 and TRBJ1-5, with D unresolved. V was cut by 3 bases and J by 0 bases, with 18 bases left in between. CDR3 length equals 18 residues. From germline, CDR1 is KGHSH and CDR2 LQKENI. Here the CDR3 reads CASSPLSTAGLSNQPQHF. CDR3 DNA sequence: TGTGCCAGCTCACCTTTAAGTACGGCGGGCCTTAGCAATCAGCCCCAGCATTTT.

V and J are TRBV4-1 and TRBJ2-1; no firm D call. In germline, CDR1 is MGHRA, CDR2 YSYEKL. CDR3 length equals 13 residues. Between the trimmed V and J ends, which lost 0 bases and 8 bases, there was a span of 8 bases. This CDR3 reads CASSQDKFHEQFF. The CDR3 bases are TGCGCCAGCAGCCAAGACAAATTCCATGAGCAGTTCTTC.

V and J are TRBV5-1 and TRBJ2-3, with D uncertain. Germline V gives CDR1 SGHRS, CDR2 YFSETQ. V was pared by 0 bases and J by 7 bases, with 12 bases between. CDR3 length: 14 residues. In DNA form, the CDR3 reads TGCGCCAGCAGCTTGGAGGCTAGTCCGAATACGCAGTATTTT. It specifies CASSLEASPNTQYF.

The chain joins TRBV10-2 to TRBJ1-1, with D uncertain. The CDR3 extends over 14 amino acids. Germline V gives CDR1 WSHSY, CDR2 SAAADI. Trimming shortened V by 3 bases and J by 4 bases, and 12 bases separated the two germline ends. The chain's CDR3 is CASSDYSDSTEAFF. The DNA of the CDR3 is TGCGCCAGCAGTGACTATAGTGATTCCACTGAAGCTTTCTTT.

The CDR3 nucleotides are TGTGCCAGCAGTTTACCGGGACTAGCGGGGCCTGGGAAGCAGTACTTC. Protein: CASSLPGLAGPGKQYF. The chain combines TRBV27 with TRBJ2-7, with 13 bases matching TRBD2. The CDR3 is 16 amino acids. Germline V lookup: CDR1 MNHEY, CDR2 SMNVEV (reference sequence). The ends lost 2 bases at V and 8 bases at J; junction bases unmatched: 9.

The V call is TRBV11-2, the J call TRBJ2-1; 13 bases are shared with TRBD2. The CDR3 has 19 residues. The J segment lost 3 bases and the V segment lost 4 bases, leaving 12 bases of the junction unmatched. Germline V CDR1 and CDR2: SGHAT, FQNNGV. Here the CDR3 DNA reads TGTGCCAGCAGCTACTCCGTCCGACTAGCGGGGGGTTACTACAATGAGCAGTTCTTC. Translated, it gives CASSYSVRLAGGYYNEQFF.

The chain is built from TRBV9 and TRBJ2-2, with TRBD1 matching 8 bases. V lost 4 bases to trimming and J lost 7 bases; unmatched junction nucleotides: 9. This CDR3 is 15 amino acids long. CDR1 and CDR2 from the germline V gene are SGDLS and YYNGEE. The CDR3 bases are TGTGCCAGCAGCTCGACAGGGGTGGGCGTCGGGGAGCTGTTTTTT. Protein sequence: CASSSTGVGVGELFF.